This is a list of T cell receptor beta chains from one sample in a study of monozygotic twins with inflammatory bowel disease. TCRdb derives one entry per CDR3 protein from the 5' RACE reads, leaving out DNA. The sample shows more than 300,000 distinct CDR3 sequences, and just over 2.5% sits with its ten largest clones. The sample taken for sequencing was blood. The origin of the receptors is a human donor with ulcerative colitis or Crohn's disease, or a healthy co-twin of an affected twin (not recorded which). Both conserved end residues are part of each CDR3.

v_gene	j_gene	CDR3aa
TRBV20-1	TRBJ1-4	CSARHPGQKNEKLFF
TRBV20-1	TRBJ2-1	CSAQTGLSSYNEQFF
TRBV3-1	TRBJ2-3	CASSQDMETGVLDTQYF
TRBV5-1	TRBJ2-3	CASSLSSRAATDTQYF
TRBV5-1	TRBJ2-3	CASSTTGGVGTDTQYF
TRBV7-9	TRBJ2-1	CASSHWGGTTCNEQFF
TRBV7-3	TRBJ2-1	CASSHEGQYNEQFF
TRBV3-1	TRBJ2-1	CASSRVGLYNEQFF
TRBV6-1	TRBJ2-7	CASSRTRTGHEQYF
TRBV5-1	TRBJ2-2	CASSLIPGPGELFF
TRBV4-1	TRBJ2-2	CASSQVPGTRDTGELFF
TRBV3-1	TRBJ1-1	CASSQGARGRFTEAFF
TRBV18	TRBJ2-5	CASSPGTIQETQYF